This record looks at one T cell receptor beta chain sequence and its context. Its specificity is not known. V was cut by 0 bases and J by 2 bases, with 12 bases left in between. This CDR3 has 16 residues. Per the germline V gene, CDR1 is KGHDR and CDR2 is SFDVKD. Researchers attached unique molecular identifiers to individual cDNA molecules. TCRdb recomputed calls from the 5' RACE reads with MiXCR, one row per CDR3 protein. This sample carries 65,000 to 75,000 distinct CDR3 sequences, approximately 10% of them seen once, and the ten largest clones take 3% to 4%. This entry comes from a study of early T cells in non-severe SARS-CoV-2 infection. Study in general: Bulk RNA taken from unsorted whole blood was sequenced, leaving chains unpaired. Study-wide points: Lookups in VDJdb leaned toward anti-spike CD8 responses and missed private and CD4 specificities.

The sequencing sample was made of whole blood. The sequence came from an adult who was a healthcare worker with PCR-confirmed SARS-CoV-2 infection or an uninfected control (not recorded which). V gene TRBV24-1 combines with J gene TRBJ2-5; unclear D gene. The CDR3 region has the DNA TGTGCCACCAGTGATTTGCGAGAGGACCGACAAGAGACCCAGTACTTC. Its translation is CATSDLREDRQETQYF.